This T cell receptor (beta chain) was documented in a study of blood T cells in healthy people across ages (dated by TCRdb to about 2015). In the study overall: In model experiments, template switching captured roughly one uniquely barcoded TCR beta cDNA molecule for every two T cells. Donors were grouped into four age groups: young (average 16 years), middle-aged (39), aged (around 60) and long-lived (around 80). Donors of different ages were randomly distributed across sequencing lanes to avoid experimental bias. Two additional independent replicas of 1 million unique cDNA reads from the same blood draw were analyzed for two donors (one aged 18 to 30 and one aged 80 or older). Age-related changes in TCR beta repertoire diversity were measured in the study by deep sequencing normalized with unique cDNA molecular identifiers.

As regards this clonotype: This clone's antigen is unknown. Within one base of it there is no much larger clone, and no base qualities were kept.

Trimming takes 6 bases from V and 0 bases from J, and the germline ends sit 6 bases apart. The CDR3 runs 14 amino acids, cysteine and phenylalanine included. Only the CDR3 region is kept as DNA, spanning 42 bases read in frame from base 1. The germline V gene yields MNHEY for CDR1 and SVGAGI for CDR2. Systemically healthy Caucasian individuals from Russia, 39 in total and aged roughly 6 to 95 years, were included as donors. About 10 milliliters of peripheral blood were drawn from each donor into EDTA-treated Vacutainer tubes. PBMCs were isolated by Ficoll-Paque density-gradient centrifugation, with at least 6 million obtained per sample. Trizol reagent was used to extract total RNA from the PBMCs, yielding at least 5.5 micrograms per sample. Naive CD45RAhigh/CD27high T cell percentages were measured by flow cytometry on a PBMC aliquot from every donor. Libraries were built with 5' RACE. Instrument on record: Illumina HiSeq 2500. A second roughly 7 to 11 cycle PCR used a sample-barcoded 5' primer and a J-beta primer mix. Each TCR beta cDNA molecule received a unique molecular identifier from a template-switch 5' adaptor carrying 12 random nucleotides. Each sample yielded at least 3 million CDR3-containing paired-end reads. First-strand cDNA was synthesized from all RNA with the Mint cDNA synthesis kit, primed by a TRBC-specific oligonucleotide. All cDNA was treated with uracil-DNA glycosylase and then went through a first 18-cycle PCR with the universal primers M1SS and BC2_uni_R. In the authors' own workflow: For normalization, 1 million high-quality reads, each with a distinct molecular identifier, were randomly selected from each sample. Instead of being binned into consensus sequences, reads with shared molecular identifiers were discarded. MiTCR, run with a Q25 quality threshold and the strictest error-elimination algorithm, handled CDR3 identification, clonotype clustering and error correction. A nonparametric unseen species model with Euler transformation was used to estimate lower-bound total TCR beta diversity. The public reads were reanalyzed by TCRdb: fastp trimming at Q25, MiXCR alignment, in-frame beta chains only. Rows merge per CDR3 protein into single entries with the most common DNA and genes. TCRdb's processing, not the study's, gives the V and J calls here. The sample table shows about 940,000 distinct CDR3 sequences, and under 50% are seen once. The ten largest account for around 15% of the sample.

The investigation overall reported the following: Compared with the aged group, the long-lived group had more naive CD4+ T cells, fewer expanded clones and increased TCR diversity, suggesting age selection. Total diversity estimates from one million sequenced T cells were considered lower bounds and underestimates. The CMV infection status of donors was not known, potentially confounding age-related changes in expanded clonotypes. A strong correlation was found between observed TCR beta diversity and the percentage of naive T cells measured by flow cytometry. Observed TCR beta diversity per million T cells fell roughly linearly with age, and a significant reduction was already apparent by age about 38. Bulk unsorted PBMC profiling prevented conclusive comparison of naive and antigen-experienced compartments.

The sequence was collected from a man aged 30 to 39 in good health. Sequencing was done on a sample of blood. Here the chain combines TRBV6-5 and TRBJ1-6; the D gene cannot be resolved reliably. CDR3 loop: CASRRSSYNSPLHF. The DNA sequence is as follows: TGTGCCAGCAGGCGGAGCTCCTATAATTCACCCCTCCACTTT.